This T cell receptor beta chain was sequenced for a study of blood T cell repertoires in COVID-19. Overall study context: Collection of acute and convalescent COVID-19 samples took place in the United States, Italy and Spain. T cells, B-cell-depleted T cells, or PBMCs provided the cDNA or gDNA that served as material.

Study processing details: The assay estimated nucleated cells by amplifying reference gene primers. Sequencing used immunoSEQ multiplex PCR; TCRdb keeps in-frame clones, though not all of them. For V, J and clone size, that table is used; D and trimming come from the DNA. The sample contains about 74,000 clones, more than 70% of which appear only once. The CDR3 loop spans 16 amino acids. After removal of 1 base from V and 5 bases from J, the junction contained 8 bases not matched to a gene. The germline gives CDR1 SGHTS, CDR2 YDEGEE. The origin of this receptor is an older man with active or convalescent COVID-19. Sequencing input: peripheral blood. This rearrangement joins TRBV5-8 to TRBJ1-4; TRBD1 agrees at 7 bases. The CDR3 is CASSLSDRSSNEKLFF. CDR3 sequence (DNA): TGTGCCAGCAGCTTGTCGGACAGGTCCTCAAATGAAAAACTGTTTTTT.